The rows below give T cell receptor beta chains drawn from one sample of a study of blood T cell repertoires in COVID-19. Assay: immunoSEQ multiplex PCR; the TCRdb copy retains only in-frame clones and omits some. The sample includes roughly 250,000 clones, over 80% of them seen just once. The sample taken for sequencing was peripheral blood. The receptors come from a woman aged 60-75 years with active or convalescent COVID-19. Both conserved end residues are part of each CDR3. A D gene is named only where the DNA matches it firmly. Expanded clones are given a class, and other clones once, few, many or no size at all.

TGTGCCAGCAGCTTGACAGTTAATTCACCCCTCCACTTT,CASSLTVNSPLHF,TRBV5-6,NA,once,TRBJ1-6
TGTGCCAGTCGGCGGGACAGGGAACGTGAGCAGTTCTTC,CASRRDREREQFF,TRBV19,TRBD1,NA,TRBJ2-1
TGTGCCAGTAGTACCCAGGGGCGACTTTCCAATCAGCCCCAGCATTTT,CASSTQGRLSNQPQHF,TRBV19,NA,NA,TRBJ1-5
TGTGCCAGTAGTGTGACAGGGAGAGTCTCCTACGAGCAGTACTTC,CASSVTGRVSYEQYF,TRBV19,TRBD1,NA,TRBJ2-7
TGTGCCAGCAGTTCCTTACAGGGCCTGAACACTGAAGCTTTCTTT,CASSSLQGLNTEAFF,TRBV27,NA,NA,TRBJ1-1
TGCGCCAGCAGCTCACAGGGGGCGAACACTGAAGCTTTCTTT,CASSSQGANTEAFF,TRBV5-1,TRBD1,few,TRBJ1-1
TGTGCCAGCAGGACAGGGGCGGGGACTGAAGCTTTCTTT,CASRTGAGTEAFF,TRBV12-3/TRBV12-4,TRBD1,NA,TRBJ1-1
TGCGCCAGCAGCTTGGCCCTACCCGGGAGGGCCAACGTCCTGACTTTC,CASSLALPGRANVLTF,TRBV5-1,NA,NA,TRBJ2-6
TGTGCCAGCAGAAGGGAGAGAAACTATGGCTACACCTTC,CASRRERNYGYTF,TRBV11-2,NA,NA,TRBJ1-2
TGTGCCACCAGCAGAGATGGAGGGTCCGATTCACCCCTCCACTTT,CATSRDGGSDSPLHF,TRBV15,NA,NA,TRBJ1-6
TGTGCCAGCAGCTTAGGAAGCCAGGCTTCAGATACGCAGTATTTT,CASSLGSQASDTQYF,TRBV7-9,NA,NA,TRBJ2-3
TGTGCCAGTAGAGACTACATCGGCGGAAACACCATATATTTT,CASRDYIGGNTIYF,TRBV19,NA,NA,TRBJ1-3
TGTGCCAGCAGCACAACAGGGATGCGAGGGACTGAAGCTTTCTTT,CASSTTGMRGTEAFF,TRBV11-3,NA,NA,TRBJ1-1
TGTGCCAGCAGCTTAATTAAAGAGACCCAGTACTTC,CASSLIKETQYF,TRBV11-2,NA,NA,TRBJ2-5
TGTGCCAGCTCGAGGACATTGAACACCGGGGAGCTGTTTTTT,CASSRTLNTGELFF,TRBV6-5,NA,NA,TRBJ2-2
TGTGCCAGCAGTGAAGGGGCCCATGAAAAACTGTTTTTT,CASSEGAHEKLFF,TRBV6-1,NA,NA,TRBJ1-4
TGTGCCAGCAGTCCGAGTGCACTTAAAGAGGAGCAGTTCTTC,CASSPSALKEEQFF,TRBV6-6,NA,NA,TRBJ2-1
TGTGCCAGCAGCGTAGGAGGGGGCTCCTACAATGAGCAGTTCTTC,CASSVGGGSYNEQFF,TRBV9,NA,NA,TRBJ2-1
TGTGCCACCAGTGATCCCCGAGGGGGGGACGAAGGCTACACCTTC,CATSDPRGGDEGYTF,TRBV24-1,NA,NA,TRBJ1-2
TGCGCCAGCAGCCATGGACAGGCCCGTTATAACTATGGCTACACCTTC,CASSHGQARYNYGYTF,TRBV5-1,TRBD1,NA,TRBJ1-2
TGTGCCAGCAGTTTAAACCGCCGCGGGAGCACAGATACGCAGTATTTT,CASSLNRRGSTDTQYF,TRBV27,NA,NA,TRBJ2-3
TGTGCCAGCAAAAATAATCAAGGGGGAAGGTACACTGAAGCTTTCTTT,CASKNNQGGRYTEAFF,TRBV5-8,NA,NA,TRBJ1-1
TGTGCCAGCAGCTTAGGGAGGCTGAACACTGAAGCTTTCTTT,CASSLGRLNTEAFF,TRBV11-3,NA,NA,TRBJ1-1
TGTGCCAGCACCCTTGGGCGGGGGGAGATTGATGGCTACACCTTC,CASTLGRGEIDGYTF,TRBV11-2,NA,NA,TRBJ1-2
TGCGCCAGCAGTTCCGGGACAGGGGGCTGGAATGAGCAGTTCTTC,CASSSGTGGWNEQFF,TRBV10-1,TRBD1,NA,TRBJ2-1
TGTGCCAGCAGTTCAGGGGGTGCCCATAATTCACCCCTCCACTTT,CASSSGGAHNSPLHF,TRBV27,TRBD1,once,TRBJ1-6
TGCGCCAGCAGCTTCGGGGACAGGAGCACAGATACGCAGTATTTT,CASSFGDRSTDTQYF,TRBV5-1,TRBD1,NA,TRBJ2-3
TGTGCCAGCAGCTTAGTGCTGGACAGGGATCAAAACTACAATGAGCAGTTCTTC,CASSLVLDRDQNYNEQFF,TRBV7-6,TRBD1,once,TRBJ2-1
TGCGCCAGCAGCTTGGGACTAGCGCAAGAGACCCAGTACTTC,CASSLGLAQETQYF,TRBV5-1,TRBD2,NA,TRBJ2-5
TGTGCCAGCAGCCCGGGAGGCTACCCAACCGGGACTAGGCCCCTTTCTGAGCAGTTCTTC,CASSPGGYPTGTRPLSEQFF,TRBV11-3,TRBD2,NA,TRBJ2-1
TGTGCCAGCGGACTACCTGAGAACACTGAAGCTTTCTTT,CASGLPENTEAFF,TRBV28,NA,NA,TRBJ1-1
TGTGCCAGCAGCGTAGTCCGGGGTTCGGGGACAGATACGCAGTATTTT,CASSVVRGSGTDTQYF,TRBV9,NA,once,TRBJ2-3
TGTGCCAGCAGCTCTATCCGGGACATAGGGAGCAGTGAGCAGTTCTTC,CASSSIRDIGSSEQFF,TRBV11-2,NA,NA,TRBJ2-1
TGTGCCAGCAGTTTATCGGGCAGGGGTCCGCAGGAGACCCAGTACTTC,CASSLSGRGPQETQYF,TRBV27,NA,NA,TRBJ2-5
TGTGCCAGCACCCCGGGACTAGCCATTTCCTACGAGCAGTACTTC,CASTPGLAISYEQYF,TRBV2,TRBD2,NA,TRBJ2-7
TGCGCCAGCAGCACGAAAGGTGGGACTAGCGGGACCGGCACCGGGGAGCTGTTTTTT,CASSTKGGTSGTGTGELFF,TRBV5-1,TRBD2,NA,TRBJ2-2
TGTGCCAGCAGCCACCGACTAGCCCTTAACACCGGGGAGCTGTTTTTT,CASSHRLALNTGELFF,TRBV7-9,TRBD2,NA,TRBJ2-2
TGTGCCAGCAGTTTTAGCGGGTATAATTCACCCCTCCACTTT,CASSFSGYNSPLHF,TRBV27,NA,NA,TRBJ1-6
TGTGCCAGCAGCAAAGTGCCTAGCGGCGTCCTCAATGAGCAGTTCTTC,CASSKVPSGVLNEQFF,TRBV21-1,NA,NA,TRBJ2-1
TGTGCCAGCAGTGATCATATCGGGAATACGCAGTATTTT,CASSDHIGNTQYF,TRBV2,NA,NA,TRBJ2-3
TGTGCCAGCAGCCAAGAACGAGGGGGCTGGGGCTACACCTTC,CASSQERGGWGYTF,TRBV3-1/TRBV3-2,TRBD1,NA,TRBJ1-2
TGTGCCAGCTCACCAGCAGAACAAGAGACCCAGTACTTC,CASSPAEQETQYF,TRBV18,NA,NA,TRBJ2-5
TGTGCCAGCAGTGAAGATCGGCCAGGGCCGGGTGGCTACACCTTC,CASSEDRPGPGGYTF,TRBV2,NA,NA,TRBJ1-2
TGTGCCACCAGCAGTGGGACAGGGGGCCACAACTATGGCTACACCTTC,CATSSGTGGHNYGYTF,TRBV15,TRBD1,NA,TRBJ1-2
TGTGCCAGCGGGGGACAGGGGAGGAACACCATATATTTT,CASGGQGRNTIYF,TRBV2,TRBD1,few,TRBJ1-3
TGTGCCAGCGGACAGAGACAGGGACATGAAAAACTGTTTTTT,CASGQRQGHEKLFF,TRBV5-8,TRBD1,NA,TRBJ1-4
TGTGCCAGTAGTACCACTAGCGAGTACGAGCAGTACTTC,CASSTTSEYEQYF,TRBV19,TRBD2,NA,TRBJ2-7
TGTGCCAGCAGCTTGGACAGTTTCTCTGGAAACACCATATATTTT,CASSLDSFSGNTIYF,TRBV5-4,NA,NA,TRBJ1-3
TGTGCCAGCAGTCCTAGTCTGTCCTACAATGAGCAGTTCTTC,CASSPSLSYNEQFF,TRBV6-1,NA,once,TRBJ2-1
TGTGCCAGCAGACGGGACAGAGAAGAAAAACTGTTTTTT,CASRRDREEKLFF,TRBV4-2,TRBD1,NA,TRBJ1-4
TGCGCCAGCAGTGAGCCGAACAGGGAGCAGTTCTTC,CASSEPNREQFF,TRBV10-1,NA,NA,TRBJ2-1
TGTGCCACCAGTGATAGGACAGGGAATAGCAATCAGCCCCAGCATTTT,CATSDRTGNSNQPQHF,TRBV24-1,TRBD1,NA,TRBJ1-5
TGTGCCAGCAGCTACCGGGACTTTCCCTACGAGCAGTACTTC,CASSYRDFPYEQYF,TRBV11-3,NA,once,TRBJ2-7
TGTGCCAGCAGCTTGGGGACAGGCGCTGAAAAACTGTTTTTT,CASSLGTGAEKLFF,TRBV11-3,TRBD1,NA,TRBJ1-4
TGTGCCAGCAGCCGGGACAGGCACTATGGCTACACCTTC,CASSRDRHYGYTF,TRBV5-6,TRBD1,NA,TRBJ1-2
TGTGCCAGCAGCTTATACGGTATGAACACTGAAGCTTTCTTT,CASSLYGMNTEAFF,TRBV7-2,NA,few,TRBJ1-1
TGTAGTTCTAGCGGGACCAGCTCCGAGCAGTACTTC,CSSSGTSSEQYF,TRBV27,TRBD2,NA,TRBJ2-7
TGTGCCAGCAGTGAAGCGCTTACCGGACTAGCGGGAGGAGGGGAGACCCAGTACTTC,CASSEALTGLAGGGETQYF,TRBV2,TRBD2,NA,TRBJ2-5
TGTGCCAGCAGCAGCGGACTAGCGGGAGAAGGTGAGCAGTTCTTC,CASSSGLAGEGEQFF,TRBV9,TRBD2,NA,TRBJ2-1
TGTGCCAGCAGGAAGACAGGGGGAGACACTGAAGCTTTCTTT,CASRKTGGDTEAFF,TRBV6-4,TRBD1,NA,TRBJ1-1